Listed below are T cell receptor beta chains from one sample, sequenced in a study of control samples from healthy donors and cancer patients. Clones were read by immunoSEQ multiplex PCR, and TCRdb kept only the in-frame ones, dropping some. The repertoire holds around 170,000 clones, with 85% to 90% as singletons. The sequenced sample was blood. The receptors were gathered from a woman aged 25 to 45 in good health. CDR3s include the opening cysteine and the closing phenylalanine or tryptophan. The D gene is left open where the match is weak. Some rows have no size entry. The others give once, few or many, or a class for an expanded clone.

clone size: NA
D gene: NA
V gene: TRBV16
J gene: TRBJ2-7
CDR3 protein: CASSHRPEGSYEQYF
CDR3 DNA: TGTGCCAGCAGCCATCGCCCAGAGGGCTCCTACGAGCAGTACTTC

clone size: NA
D gene: NA
V gene: TRBV27
J gene: TRBJ1-6
CDR3 protein: CASRDASRGSPLHF
CDR3 DNA: TGTGCCAGCAGAGACGCGTCGCGGGGTTCACCCCTCCACTTT

clone size: NA
D gene: TRBD1
V gene: TRBV7-2
J gene: TRBJ1-3
CDR3 protein: CASRTTGAGNTIYF
CDR3 DNA: TGTGCCAGCAGAACGACAGGGGCTGGAAACACCATATATTTT

clone size: NA
D gene: NA
V gene: TRBV5-1
J gene: TRBJ1-1
CDR3 protein: CASSLALGRGRNTEAFF
CDR3 DNA: TGCGCCAGCAGCTTGGCCTTGGGGCGGGGACGGAACACTGAAGCTTTCTTT

clone size: NA
D gene: NA
V gene: TRBV5-1
J gene: TRBJ2-7
CDR3 protein: CASSSDAGEQYF
CDR3 DNA: TGCGCCAGCAGCTCTGATGCGGGCGAGCAGTACTTC

clone size: once
D gene: TRBD2
V gene: TRBV5-6
J gene: TRBJ2-5
CDR3 protein: CASSGRLAGTQETQYF
CDR3 DNA: TGTGCCAGCAGCGGGCGACTAGCGGGGACCCAAGAGACCCAGTACTTC

clone size: NA
D gene: TRBD1
V gene: TRBV2
J gene: TRBJ1-4
CDR3 protein: CASSGNRGSGEKLFF
CDR3 DNA: TGTGCCAGCAGTGGAAACAGGGGATCGGGTGAAAAACTGTTTTTT

clone size: NA
D gene: NA
V gene: TRBV5-6
J gene: TRBJ1-2
CDR3 protein: CASSLGLQGDYGYTF
CDR3 DNA: TGTGCCAGCAGCTTGGGGCTACAGGGTGACTATGGCTACACCTTC

clone size: NA
D gene: TRBD1
V gene: TRBV10-3
J gene: TRBJ2-1
CDR3 protein: CASSGTGNPSSYNEQFF
CDR3 DNA: TGTGCCTCCTCCGGGACAGGTAACCCGAGCTCCTACAATGAGCAGTTCTTC

clone size: NA
D gene: NA
V gene: TRBV10-3
J gene: TRBJ1-2
CDR3 protein: CASQGNYGYTF
CDR3 DNA: TGTGCCTCCCAGGGCAACTATGGCTACACCTTC

clone size: NA
D gene: NA
V gene: TRBV3-1/TRBV3-2
J gene: TRBJ2-7
CDR3 protein: CASSPGVAEQYF
CDR3 DNA: TGTGCCAGCAGCCCCGGGGTAGCCGAGCAGTACTTC

clone size: NA
D gene: TRBD2
V gene: TRBV4-1
J gene: TRBJ2-3
CDR3 protein: CASSQVQREISDTQYF
CDR3 DNA: TGCGCCAGCAGCCAAGTTCAGCGGGAGATCTCAGATACGCAGTATTTT

clone size: NA
D gene: NA
V gene: TRBV5-4
J gene: TRBJ2-3
CDR3 protein: CASSLSTDTQYF
CDR3 DNA: TGTGCCAGCAGCCTAAGCACAGATACGCAGTATTTT

clone size: NA
D gene: TRBD1
V gene: TRBV11-2
J gene: TRBJ1-6
CDR3 protein: CASSPGTGGSPLHF
CDR3 DNA: TGTGCCAGCAGCCCCGGGACAGGGGGTTCACCCCTCCACTTT

clone size: NA
D gene: NA
V gene: TRBV19
J gene: TRBJ1-4
CDR3 protein: CASSRLRGGNEKLFF
CDR3 DNA: TGTGCCAGTAGTCGCTTAAGGGGAGGAAATGAAAAACTGTTTTTT

clone size: NA
D gene: NA
V gene: TRBV19
J gene: TRBJ2-1
CDR3 protein: CASSMVPGQGYNEQFF
CDR3 DNA: TGTGCCAGTAGTATGGTTCCGGGACAAGGCTACAATGAGCAGTTCTTC

clone size: NA
D gene: NA
V gene: TRBV11-1
J gene: TRBJ2-7
CDR3 protein: CASSLSGTVNEQYF
CDR3 DNA: TGTGCCAGCAGCTTATCCGGGACCGTCAACGAGCAGTACTTC

clone size: NA
D gene: TRBD2
V gene: TRBV5-4
J gene: TRBJ2-5
CDR3 protein: CASSSASGSGRETQYF
CDR3 DNA: TGTGCCAGCAGCTCCGCTAGCGGGTCCGGGAGAGAGACCCAGTACTTC

clone size: once
D gene: NA
V gene: TRBV13
J gene: TRBJ2-5
CDR3 protein: CASSLRGPRDQYF
CDR3 DNA: TGTGCCAGCAGCCTCCGGGGACCCCGGGACCAGTACTTC

clone size: NA
D gene: NA
V gene: TRBV28
J gene: TRBJ1-2
CDR3 protein: CASTVSGTRNDYTF
CDR3 DNA: TGTGCCAGCACCGTTTCCGGGACGAGGAACGACTACACCTTC

clone size: NA
D gene: NA
V gene: TRBV19
J gene: TRBJ1-5
CDR3 protein: CASSAGSNQPQHF
CDR3 DNA: TGTGCCTCCTCAGCAGGGAGCAATCAGCCCCAGCATTTT

clone size: once
D gene: NA
V gene: TRBV24-1
J gene: TRBJ1-2
CDR3 protein: CATSGGPGYTF
CDR3 DNA: TGTGCCACCAGTGGCGGCCCTGGCTACACCTTC

clone size: NA
D gene: TRBD2
V gene: TRBV4-1
J gene: TRBJ2-7
CDR3 protein: CASSQVASGSNEQYF
CDR3 DNA: TGCGCCAGCAGCCAAGTTGCTAGCGGGAGTAACGAGCAGTACTTC

clone size: NA
D gene: NA
V gene: TRBV4-2
J gene: TRBJ1-4
CDR3 protein: CASSPTSGGDEKLFF
CDR3 DNA: TGTGCCAGCAGCCCGACGTCGGGCGGGGATGAAAAACTGTTTTTT

clone size: NA
D gene: NA
V gene: TRBV12-3/TRBV12-4
J gene: TRBJ1-5
CDR3 protein: CASSHGEFQPQHF
CDR3 DNA: TGTGCCAGCAGTCATGGGGAATTTCAGCCCCAGCATTTT

clone size: NA
D gene: NA
V gene: TRBV5-1
J gene: TRBJ1-5
CDR3 protein: CASSLGQNQSQHF
CDR3 DNA: TGCGCCAGCAGCTTGGGACAGAATCAGTCCCAGCATTTT

clone size: NA
D gene: TRBD2
V gene: TRBV2
J gene: TRBJ2-5
CDR3 protein: CASSDPSGALGTQYF
CDR3 DNA: TGTGCCAGCAGTGATCCTAGCGGGGCCCTAGGGACCCAGTACTTC